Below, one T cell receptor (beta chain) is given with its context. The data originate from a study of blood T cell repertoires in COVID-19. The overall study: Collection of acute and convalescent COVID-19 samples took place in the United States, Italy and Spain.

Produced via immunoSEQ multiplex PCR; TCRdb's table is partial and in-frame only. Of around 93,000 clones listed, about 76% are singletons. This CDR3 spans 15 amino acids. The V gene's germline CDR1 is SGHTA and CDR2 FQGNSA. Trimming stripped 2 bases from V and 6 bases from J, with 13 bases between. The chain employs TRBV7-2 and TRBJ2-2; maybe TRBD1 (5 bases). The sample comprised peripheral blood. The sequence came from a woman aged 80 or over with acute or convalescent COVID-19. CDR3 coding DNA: TGTGCCAGCAGCTTATTCGGCACAGGAGCCGGGGAGCTGTTTTTT. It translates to CASSLFGTGAGELFF.